The 19 T cell receptor beta chains in this list originate from one sample, sequenced in a study of post-analysis software for immune sequencing data. Study-wide findings and caveats: The five TRBV segments detected at higher frequency in patients than in controls included TRBV5-6, TRBV5-1 and TRBV20-1.

Their antigens are not known. Unique molecular identifiers were present in the TCR beta cDNA libraries. TCRdb passed the PCR reads through MiXCR, listing each CDR3 protein once. This sample has about 540,000 distinct CDR3 sequences, with around a third found just once. The specimen sequenced was blood. The receptor source for this set is a girl younger than 18 with multiple sclerosis.

The chain uses TRBV11-2 and TRBJ2-5, with TRBD2 matching 10 bases. Germline values: CDR1 SGHAT, CDR2 FQNNGV. V gave up 5 bases and J gave up 7 bases; unmatched junction bases: 13. This CDR3 comprises 16 residues. The CDR3: CASSGGLATSRGTQYF. The CDR3 DNA reads TGTGCCAGCAGCGGGGGACTAGCGACTTCACGAGGGACCCAGTACTTC.

This chain connects TRBV20-1 to TRBJ1-6; unclear D gene. CDR1 is DFQATT, CDR2 SNEGSKA, per germline (reference sequence). The CDR3 contains 13 residues. Trimming removed 1 base from V and 8 bases from J, with 9 bases in between. The CDR3 DNA sequence: TGCAGTGCTAGAGTTGCAGATTATTCACCCCTCCACTTT. It specifies CSARVADYSPLHF.

V is TRBV5-1 and J is TRBJ2-1; no definite D call. Trimming left V 4 bases short and J 6 bases short, with 8 bases between. The CDR3 consists of 12 residues. CDR1 and CDR2 (germline): SGHRS, YFSETQ. The CDR3 is CASSVSTNEQFF. The CDR3 coding sequence is TGCGCCAGCAGCGTCAGCACCAATGAGCAGTTCTTC.

V usage is TRBV12-3 or TRBV12-4 and J usage is TRBJ1-2; possibly TRBD1 for D (5 bases). The CDR3 totals 15 residues. V lost 7 bases to trimming and J lost 3 bases, with 18 bases between them. For the CDR3, the DNA is TGTGCCAGCATGTCCCCTGGGAGGGGAGACTATGGCTACACCTTC. This translates into CASMSPGRGDYGYTF.

The rearrangement uses TRBV9 and TRBJ1-1; D remains unclear. Trimming shortened V by 3 bases and J by 4 bases, and 13 bases separated the two germline ends. Germline values: CDR1 SGDLS, CDR2 YYNGEE. This CDR3 has 14 amino acids. Written as DNA, the CDR3 is TGTGCCAGCAGCGCCGGGAGGGTGGGCACTGAAGCTTTCTTT. Translation gives CASSAGRVGTEAFF.

The chain uses TRBV12-3 or TRBV12-4 and TRBJ2-1; D perhaps matches TRBD1 (5 bases). The CDR3 sequence is 18 residues long. The germline V and J ends were trimmed by 7 bases and 0 bases, with 22 bases remaining between them. The CDR3 DNA reads TGTGCCAGCATTCTTCAAGGGGCTATCCAGAGCTCCTACAATGAGCAGTTCTTC. Its translation: CASILQGAIQSSYNEQFF.

The V call is TRBV4-2, the J call TRBJ2-2; 8 bases match TRBD1. Germline CDR1 reads LGHNA; CDR2 reads YNFKEQ. CDR3 length: 17 amino acids. Trimming removed 4 bases from V and 2 bases from J; junction bases left unmatched: 9. The CDR3 DNA is TGTGCCAGCAGCCTCGGTGTGGGACAGGCCAACACCGGGGAGCTGTTTTTT. This codes for CASSLGVGQANTGELFF.

The CDR3 loop reads CASSHQNQETQYF. CDR3 nucleotides: TGTGCCAGCAGTCACCAAAACCAAGAGACCCAGTACTTC. The rearrangement uses TRBV12-3 or TRBV12-4 and TRBJ2-5; D remains unclear. The CDR3 consists of 13 residues. V was cut by 5 bases and J by 0 bases, with 7 bases left in between.

This clonotype was seen a handful of times. V and J are TRBV4-2 and TRBJ2-5; perhaps TRBD2 as D (5 bases). CDR3 length: 15 amino acids. Germline V CDR1 and CDR2: LGHNA, YNFKEQ. Trimming took off 1 base at V and 4 bases at J, with 13 bases between the two ends. The CDR3 is CASSQVRGNRETQYF. CDR3 DNA sequence: TGTGCCAGCAGCCAAGTCCGGGGTAACCGAGAGACCCAGTACTTC.

V gene TRBV20-1 combines with J gene TRBJ1-5; possibly TRBD1 for D (5 bases). CDR1 and CDR2 from the germline V gene are DFQATT and SNEGSKA (reference sequence). The V and J ends lost 3 bases and 6 bases respectively, with 18 bases between them. This CDR3 comprises 15 residues. The CDR3 bases are TGCAGTGCTAGGGGGGAGGGGTTGAGGAGTCAGCCCCAGCATTTT. Encoded protein: CSARGEGLRSQPQHF.

Note on this clonotype: Since a much larger clone is just one base distant, this may be a read error. The chain combines TRBV28 with TRBJ2-5; TRBD1 is a possible D gene (6 bases). The J call may be faulty, since TRBJ2-7 better matches the DNA end. Germline values: CDR1 MDHEN, CDR2 SYDVKM. This CDR3 comprises 13 residues. CDR3 DNA sequence: TGTGCCAGCAGTTTTCAGGGGACCTACGAGCAGTACTTC. Amino acid sequence: CASSFQGTYEQYF.

CDR3 in DNA: TGTGCCATCAGTGATCGACAGGGGAGTCAGCCCCAGCATTTT. Protein sequence: CAISDRQGSQPQHF. This chain links TRBV10-3 with TRBJ1-5, with TRBD1 matching 8 bases. The trim removed 3 bases at V and 6 bases at J, leaving 4 bases unmatched. CDR3 length: 14 amino acids. Germline CDR1 ENHRY, CDR2 SYGVKD.

The V call is TRBV6-5, the J call TRBJ1-1; D uncertain. CDR3 length: 14 residues. V was trimmed by 2 bases and J by 4 bases, leaving 11 bases between them. Germline V gives CDR1 MNHEY, CDR2 SVGAGI. CDR3 sequence reads: CASSYGGPLTEAFF. CDR3 coding DNA: TGTGCCAGCAGTTACGGCGGGCCTCTCACTGAAGCTTTCTTT.

The V and J genes are TRBV15 and TRBJ1-4, with a possible D match to TRBD1 (6 bases). Germline V gene data show CDR1 as LNHNV and CDR2 as YYDKDF (reference sequence). Trimming pared 1 base from V and 10 bases from J, leaving 13 bases between. The CDR3 spans 14 residues. The CDR3 reads CATSRGEGGGKLFF. The CDR3 coding sequence is TGTGCCACCAGCAGAGGAGAGGGAGGGGGAAAACTGTTTTTT.

V gene TRBV29-1 combines with J gene TRBJ2-7, with D perhaps being TRBD1 or TRBD2 (5 bases each). The CDR3 has 16 residues. CDR1 is SQVTM and CDR2 is ANQGSEA in the germline V gene. Trimming took off 1 base at V and 2 bases at J, with 18 bases between the two ends. This chain's CDR3 is CSVEGGGQGKTYEQYF. CDR3 nucleotide sequence: TGCAGCGTTGAAGGCGGAGGCCAGGGAAAAACCTACGAGCAGTACTTC.

The V and J genes are TRBV12-3 or TRBV12-4 and TRBJ1-2; D ambiguous. Trimming shortened V by 5 bases and J by 8 bases, and 21 bases separated the two germline ends. The CDR3 has 15 residues. CDR3 sequence reads: CASSPRLDYVRGYTF. For the CDR3, the DNA is TGTGCCAGCAGTCCACGTCTTGATTACGTGCGGGGCTACACCTTC.

The chain couples TRBV5-5 to TRBJ2-1; TRBD1 agrees at 9 bases. There are 15 residues in the CDR3. V trimming: 6 bases; J trimming: 3 bases; junction bases outside the gene matches: 7. In germline, CDR1 is SGHKS, CDR2 YYEKEE (reference sequence). The CDR3 here is CASNAGTGIYNEQFF. The CDR3 DNA sequence: TGTGCCAGCAACGCCGGGACAGGGATCTACAATGAGCAGTTCTTC.

This clonotype was seen a single time. The chain employs TRBV5-6 and TRBJ1-2, with D possibly being TRBD1 (5 bases). Trimming shortened V by 4 bases and J by 8 bases, and 24 bases separated the two germline ends. The CDR3 sequence is 16 residues long. Germline V gene sequence: CDR1 SGHDT, CDR2 YYEEEE. The CDR3 coding sequence is TGTGCCAGCAGCAAACGGGGCTCGATACAGGCTATGGGCTACACCTTC. Its protein product is CASSKRGSIQAMGYTF.

V and J are TRBV10-1 and TRBJ2-3, with D hard to call. This CDR3 is built from 11 residues. Germline V gene lookup returns CDR1 WNHNN and CDR2 SYGVQD (reference sequence). The V end was cut by 6 bases, the J end by 5 bases, with 6 bases between. CDR3 DNA sequence: TGCGCCAGCAGCAAGGGAGATACGCAGTATTTT. Amino acid sequence: CASSKGDTQYF.